The 10 T cell receptor beta chains listed next were all sequenced from one sample in a study of early stage breast cancer tumors. Only in-frame clones appear in the TCRdb table, and some are missing; sequencing was by immunoSEQ multiplex PCR. The sample consists of about 24,000 clones, 65% to 75% of them appearing once. The sequencing sample was made of breast tumor tissue. These receptors originate from a person in their sixties or seventies with breast cancer.

The CDR3: CSVAIAGIAKNIQYF. In DNA form, the CDR3 reads TGCAGCGTAGCTATAGCGGGGATAGCCAAAAACATTCAGTACTTC. The V call is TRBV29-1, the J call TRBJ2-4; 8 positions match TRBD2. This CDR3 has 15 residues. Germline CDR1 reads SQVTM; CDR2 reads ANQGSEA. V trimming: 6 bases; J trimming: 0 bases; junction bases outside the gene matches: 7.

The J gene is TRBJ2-3, the V gene TRBV5-1; no clear D. This CDR3 has 12 amino acids. Germline V lookup: CDR1 SGHRS, CDR2 YFSETQ. Trimming took off 3 bases at V and 2 bases at J, with 4 bases between the two ends. DNA of the CDR3: TGCGCCAGCAGCTATAACACAGATACGCAGTATTTT. Its translation is CASSYNTDTQYF.

V and J are TRBV27 and TRBJ2-7, with D perhaps TRBD2 (5 bases). The V gene's germline CDR1 is MNHEY and CDR2 SMNVEV (reference sequence). The CDR3 extends over 12 amino acids. With 8 bases removed from V and 3 bases from J, the gap between germline ends came to 11 bases. The CDR3 region has the DNA TGTGCCAGCGGGAGTGCGGACTACGAGCAGTACTTC. Its translation: CASGSADYEQYF.

This clone appeared once. The chain is built from TRBV19 and TRBJ2-7; D may be TRBD1 (5 bases). CDR3 length equals 13 residues. Germline CDR1 is LNHDA and CDR2 is SQIVND (reference sequence). V gave up 5 bases and J gave up 2 bases, with 10 bases separating them. The chain's CDR3 is CASSQDKTYEQYF. DNA for the CDR3: TGTGCCAGTAGTCAGGACAAAACCTACGAGCAGTACTTC.

This chain joins TRBV7-9 and TRBJ2-7; 10 bases are shared with TRBD2. Germline V gene sequence: CDR1 SEHNR, CDR2 FQNEAQ (reference sequence). V dropped 5 bases and J dropped 3; count of bases not matched to a gene: 10. The CDR3 runs 16 residues. In DNA, the CDR3 is TGTGCCAGCAGCCCGATTCGTTCTAGCGGGAGCTACGAGCAGTACTTC. Translating gives CASSPIRSSGSYEQYF.

The chain links TRBV7-6 to TRBJ2-7; possible D gene TRBD1, 5 bases. Trimming took off 5 bases at V and 2 bases at J, with 16 bases between the two ends. From germline, CDR1 is SGHVS and CDR2 FNYEAQ. The CDR3 sequence is 15 residues long. The CDR3 here is CASSPESDTTYEQYF. The DNA of the CDR3 is TGTGCCAGCAGCCCAGAATCGGACACCACCTACGAGCAGTACTTC.

The chain links TRBV11-3 to TRBJ2-5; TRBD1 agrees at 8 bases. Germline CDR1 and CDR2: SGHNT and YENEEA. The CDR3 is 13 amino acids. Trimming removed 4 bases from V and 4 bases from J; junction bases left unmatched: 2. The CDR3 loop reads CASSWDRRETQYF. The CDR3 nucleotides are TGTGCCAGCAGCTGGGACAGGCGAGAGACCCAGTACTTC.

The V call is TRBV27, the J call TRBJ1-4; maybe TRBD1 (6 bases). The CDR3 is made up of 14 amino acids. V dropped 5 bases and J dropped 5 bases, with 12 bases sitting between them. Germline values: CDR1 MNHEY, CDR2 SMNVEV (reference sequence). CDR3 sequence: CASSRQVDNEKLFF. CDR3 coding DNA: TGTGCCAGCAGTCGACAGGTCGACAATGAAAAACTGTTTTTT.

This clone is medium-sized (0.01 to 0.1%) in the sample. V usage is TRBV9 and J usage is TRBJ2-1, with 9 bases aligning to TRBD2. Looked up from germline, CDR1 is SGDLS and CDR2 is YYNGEE. J gave up 4 bases and V 4 bases, and 12 bases lay outside the gene matches. This CDR3 is built from 17 residues. The CDR3 DNA is TGTGCCAGCAGCCCTCCACAAGGACTAGCGCCTTACAATGAGCAGTTCTTC. Translating gives CASSPPQGLAPYNEQFF.

This clone showed up just a few times. CDR3 region: CASRGTVNTEAFF. DNA for the CDR3: TGCGCCAGCAGGGGGACAGTGAACACTGAAGCTTTCTTT. The V gene is TRBV5-1, the J gene TRBJ1-1, with TRBD1 matching over 7 bases. The junction had 1 base not matched to a gene; V was cut back by 5 bases and J by 0 bases. Germline CDR1 SGHRS, CDR2 YFSETQ. This CDR3 comprises 13 residues.